This passage covers 22 T cell receptor beta chains from one sample sequenced in a study of metastatic and nonmetastatic thyroid tumors. Through MiXCR, TCRdb re-clonotyped the PCR reads. The profile shows roughly 34,000 clones, approximately 16% of them singletons. None of the patients had undergone any treatment ahead of thyroid surgery. Sequenced sample: blood. These receptor sequences come from a male donor with papillary thyroid cancer or a benign thyroid nodule (not recorded which). Some clones in this sample may be carry-over from other donors' samples.

This clone appeared many times. V is TRBV6-2 or TRBV6-3 and J is TRBJ2-4; D not resolved. The CDR3 length is 13 residues. V was pared by 2 bases and J by 0 bases, with 2 bases between. Germline V gene sequence: CDR1 MNHEY, CDR2 SVGEGT. The chain's CDR3 is CASSYVAKNIQYF. DNA of the CDR3: TGTGCCAGCAGTTACGTAGCCAAAAACATTCAGTACTTC.

This clone has a count of ten or more. This chain connects TRBV11-2 to TRBJ1-5, with 12 bases lining up with TRBD1. The CDR3 totals 17 residues. The trim removed 3 bases at V and 6 bases at J, leaving 9 bases unmatched. Germline V gene lookup returns CDR1 SGHAT and CDR2 FQNNGV. This CDR3 reads CASSFRDRGRSFQPQHF. The CDR3 DNA sequence: TGTGCCAGCAGCTTCCGGGACAGGGGGCGCTCTTTTCAGCCCCAGCATTTT.

In its sample, this clone was seen many times. The chain employs TRBV30 and TRBJ1-4; D might be TRBD1 (6 bases). The CDR3 has 18 amino acids. Trimming removed 2 bases from V and 3 bases from J, with 22 bases in between. Germline values: CDR1 GTSNPN, CDR2 SVGIG (reference sequence). CDR3 bases: TGTGCCTGGAGTTTCGGCAGGGGAGCCGCCAGGGCTAATGAAAAACTGTTTTTT. Protein sequence: CAWSFGRGAARANEKLFF.

Details on this clone: At one end the junction does not follow the germline gene, possibly because of a read error. The chain links TRBV10-3 to TRBJ1-2; tentative D call: TRBD1 (5 bases). This CDR3 is 16 amino acids long. CDR1 ENHRY and CDR2 SYGVKD come from the germline V gene. The CDR3 is CAISERQKQGARGYSF. The CDR3 DNA is TGTGCCATCAGTGAGCGGCAAAAACAAGGGGCGCGTGGCTACAGCTTC.

This clone was counted at least ten times. The chain is built from TRBV18 and TRBJ2-7; 8 bases are a match to TRBD1. J lost 5 bases, V lost 3 bases, and 9 bases had no gene match. The CDR3 is 15 amino acids. CDR1 is KGHSH and CDR2 is LQKENI in the germline V gene. The CDR3 nucleotides read TGTGCCAGCTCACCTATCCGGGACAGGCCCCACGAGCAGTACTTC. Protein: CASSPIRDRPHEQYF.

In its sample, this clone is medium-sized (0.01 to 0.1%). Here the CDR3 reads CASSGETYEQYF. Written as DNA, the CDR3 is TGTGCCAGCAGTGGGGAGACCTACGAGCAGTACTTC. The gene calls are TRBV2 and TRBJ2-7; D is perhaps TRBD2 (5 bases). Trimming took off 4 bases at V and 2 bases at J, with 6 bases between the two ends. The CDR3 loop spans 12 amino acids. The germline V gene encodes CDR1 SNHLY and CDR2 FYNNEI.

Many counts were recorded for this clone. The chain carries TRBV3-1 and TRBJ1-6, with 8 positions matching TRBD1. The trim removed 4 bases at V and 7 bases at J, leaving 9 bases unmatched. Germline loops: CDR1 LGHDT, CDR2 YNNKEL (reference sequence). The length of the CDR3 is 16 residues. In nucleotides, the CDR3 is TGTGCCAGCAGCCTAGGGGGGGGACAGGTGAATTCACCCCTCCACTTT. Translation: CASSLGGGQVNSPLHF.

This clone was recorded at least ten times. V usage is TRBV6-2 or TRBV6-3 and J usage is TRBJ2-1, with 12 positions matching TRBD1. Germline CDR1 and CDR2: MNHEY and SVGEGT. Trimming took 8 bases from V and 1 from J; bases not matched to a gene: 3. The length of the CDR3 is 15 residues. The CDR3 sequence is CASGTGGWSYNEQFF. The CDR3 DNA reads TGTGCCAGCGGGACAGGGGGCTGGTCCTACAATGAGCAGTTCTTC.

This clone was seen repeatedly, ten times or more. The genes are TRBV12-3 or TRBV12-4 and TRBJ2-5; 13 positions match TRBD2. J was trimmed by 4 bases and V by 2 bases; bases with no gene match: 4. The CDR3 has 16 amino acids. The CDR3 nucleotides read TGTGCCAGCAGTTTAACTAGCGGGAGGGGGGCAGAGACCCAGTACTTC. It codes for CASSLTSGRGAETQYF.

This clone was detected ten times or more. The CDR3 protein is CSVGEGGRASYNEQFF. The CDR3 DNA reads as TGCAGCGTTGGAGAGGGCGGGAGGGCCTCCTACAATGAGCAGTTCTTC. The V gene is TRBV29-1, the J gene TRBJ2-1; 9 bases map to TRBD2. Germline V gives CDR1 SQVTM, CDR2 ANQGSEA. The J segment lost 0 bases and the V segment lost 4 bases, leaving 7 bases of the junction unmatched. The length of the CDR3 is 16 residues.

To note about this clone: This CDR3 fails to terminate in the conserved phenylalanine or tryptophan, so it likely reflects a read error. CDR3 in DNA: TGTGCCAGCAGCACCCAGCGGGAAGTAAGGTCCTACAATGAGCAGTTCTTA. Protein product: CASSTQREVRSYNEQFL. The genes are TRBV11-2 and TRBJ2-1; 7 nucleotides agree with TRBD2. Germline-derived CDR1 and CDR2 are SGHAT and FQNNGV. J was trimmed by 1 base and V by 5 bases; bases with no gene match: 11. The CDR3 has 17 residues.

The sample holds many counts of this clone. Since a much larger clone is just one base distant, this may be a read error. V gene TRBV7-9 combines with J gene TRBJ2-1; the D gene is possibly TRBD1 (6 bases). The V gene's germline CDR1 is SEHNR and CDR2 FQNEAQ (reference sequence). The CDR3 loop spans 15 amino acids. The germline V and J ends were trimmed by 5 bases and 0 bases, with 11 bases remaining between them. The DNA for the CDR3 is TGTGCCAGCAGCGTCGGACAGAGCTCCTACAATGAGCAGTTCTTC. Translation: CASSVGQSSYNEQFF.

CDR3 residues: CASSSGLAAGGGKDQPQHF. The CDR3 nucleotides are TGTGCCAGCAGCTCTGGGTTGGCCGCAGGGGGCGGTAAGGATCAGCCCCAGCATTTT. The chain has TRBV5-4 and TRBJ1-5; 8 nucleotides agree with TRBD1. The CDR3 length is 19 residues. The germline CDR1 and CDR2 sequences are SGHNT and YYREEE (reference sequence). V lost 3 bases to trimming and J lost 5 bases; unmatched junction nucleotides: 19.

This clone has a count of ten or more. The rearrangement joins TRBV3-1 to TRBJ2-3; D is tentatively TRBD1 or TRBD2 (6 bases each). This CDR3 has 13 amino acids. The ends were cut back, 3 bases at V and 7 bases at J, with 11 bases in the middle. CDR1 LGHDT and CDR2 YNNKEL come from the germline V gene (reference sequence). The CDR3 DNA reads as TGTGCCAGCAGCCAGGGGGGCGAGAATACGCAGTATTTT. As protein: CASSQGGENTQYF.

Relative to its sample, this clone is medium-sized. V usage is TRBV12-3 or TRBV12-4 and J usage is TRBJ2-7; 7 bases line up with TRBD1. CDR3 size: 12 residues. With 4 bases clipped from V and 5 bases from J, the junction kept 2 bases outside the gene matches. CDR3 loop: CASSSTGNEQYF. As DNA, the CDR3 is TGTGCCAGCAGTTCGACAGGGAACGAGCAGTACTTC.

Many counts were recorded for this clone. This chain joins TRBV7-2 and TRBJ2-1; weak D call: TRBD2 (6 bases). The CDR3 is made up of 17 amino acids. From germline, CDR1 is SGHTA and CDR2 FQGNSA. The V end was cut by 3 bases, the J end by 0 bases, with 15 bases between. CDR3 in amino acids: CASSFYLASSSYNEQFF. CDR3 DNA: TGTGCCAGCAGCTTTTACCTAGCGTCGAGCTCCTACAATGAGCAGTTCTTC.

At least ten counts were recorded for this clone. The chain carries TRBV20-1 and TRBJ2-1; perhaps TRBD2 as D (6 bases). Germline V CDR1 and CDR2: DFQATT, SNEGSKA (reference sequence). Trimming stripped 6 bases from V and 6 bases from J, with 18 bases between. CDR3 length: 14 residues. The CDR3 region is CSASGEAGVNEQFF. The CDR3 DNA sequence: TGCAGTGCCAGTGGGGAAGCGGGCGTCAATGAGCAGTTCTTC.

This clone was picked up many times. V gene TRBV6-1 combines with J gene TRBJ1-5, with TRBD1 matching 7 bases. J lost 3 bases, V lost 4 bases, and 9 bases had no gene match. The CDR3 is 16 residues long. Germline CDR1 is MNHNS and CDR2 is SASEGT. The CDR3 bases are TGTGCCAGCAGTGCAGGGAACAGGGGAAACAATCAGCCCCAGCATTTT. It is translated as CASSAGNRGNNQPQHF.

This clone occurred many times. The CDR3 bases are TGTGCCAGCAGCTTATCAGCGGTTTCCGCGGATACGCAGTATTTT. The encoded protein is CASSLSAVSADTQYF. This chain links TRBV11-3 with TRBJ2-3; tentatively, D is TRBD2 (5 bases). Germline CDR1 is SGHNT and CDR2 is YENEEA. The CDR3 totals 15 residues. The germline V and J ends were trimmed by 2 bases and 6 bases, with 15 bases remaining between them.

The chain links TRBV6-5 to TRBJ1-2; 8 bases map to TRBD1. V shed 6 bases and J 1 base; nucleotides not matched to a gene: 1. CDR1 is MNHEY, CDR2 SVGAGI, per germline. The CDR3 totals 13 residues. The CDR3 region has the DNA TGTGCCAGCAGCGACAGGGGTAACTATGGCTACACCTTC. It translates to CASSDRGNYGYTF.

This clone was picked up a small number of times. The chain combines TRBV10-3 with TRBJ2-1, with D possibly matching TRBD2 (6 bases). Trimming took off 4 bases at V and 4 bases at J, with 8 bases between the two ends. Germline CDR1 and CDR2: ENHRY and SYGVKD. This CDR3 region has 13 residues. Here the CDR3 reads CAISVAVYNEQFF. DNA for the CDR3: TGTGCCATCAGTGTAGCGGTTTACAATGAGCAGTTCTTC.

This clone was seen ten or more times. The V and J genes are TRBV18 and TRBJ2-1; 11 bases are a match to TRBD1. In germline, CDR1 is KGHSH, CDR2 LQKENI. V was pared by 2 bases and J by 6 bases, with 3 bases of the junction left unmatched. This CDR3 has 15 amino acids. DNA for the CDR3: TGTGCCAGCTCACCAACAGGGACAGGGGGCAATGAGCAGTTCTTC. It encodes CASSPTGTGGNEQFF.